This T cell receptor beta chain was sequenced during a study of CD8+ T cells in alopecia areata. Study-wide results and limits: Alopecia totalis/universalis scalp especially showed more expanded CD8+ clones than normal scalp.

With regard to this clone: Its antigen remains unidentified.

Isolated RNA was reverse transcribed into cDNA used as the sequencing template. The protocol was immunoSEQ multiplex PCR, while the TCRdb copy is restricted to in-frame clones and leaves out a portion. This table holds about 160,000 clones, under 70% found once. Treatment specified: oral pan-JAK inhibitor, 5-10 mg twice daily. Sequencing was performed on CD4+ T cells sorted from blood, taken at week 4, from a patient treated with tofacitinib. The TCR was taken from a human donor with alopecia areata.

The CDR3 nucleotides are TGTGCCAGCAGTACCCGGGACAGCCGATTCACAGATACGCAGTATTTT. Amino acid sequence: CASSTRDSRFTDTQYF. The chain uses TRBV2 and TRBJ2-3, with 7 nucleotides matching TRBD1. V trimming: 5 bases; J trimming: 2 bases; junction bases outside the gene matches: 10. Germline V CDR1 and CDR2: SNHLY, FYNNEI. There are 16 residues in the CDR3.